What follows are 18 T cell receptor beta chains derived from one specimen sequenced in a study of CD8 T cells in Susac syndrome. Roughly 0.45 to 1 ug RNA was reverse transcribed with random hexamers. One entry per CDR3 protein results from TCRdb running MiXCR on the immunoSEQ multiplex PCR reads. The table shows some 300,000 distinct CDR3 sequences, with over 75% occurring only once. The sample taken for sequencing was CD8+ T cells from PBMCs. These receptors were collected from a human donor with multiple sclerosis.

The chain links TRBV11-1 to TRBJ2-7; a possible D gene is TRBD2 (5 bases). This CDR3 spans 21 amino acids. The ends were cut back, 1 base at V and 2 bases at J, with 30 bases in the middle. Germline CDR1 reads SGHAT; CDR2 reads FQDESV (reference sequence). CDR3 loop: CASSLVEGSSVVRVLPYEQYF. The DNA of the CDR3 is TGTGCCAGCAGCTTAGTTGAGGGTTCTTCCGTCGTGAGGGTTCTCCCCTACGAGCAGTACTTC.

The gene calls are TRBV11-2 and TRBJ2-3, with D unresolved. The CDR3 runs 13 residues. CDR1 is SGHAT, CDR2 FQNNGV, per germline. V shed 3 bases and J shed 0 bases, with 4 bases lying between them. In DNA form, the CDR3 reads TGTGCCAGCAGCTTTGAGAGCACAGATACGCAGTATTTT. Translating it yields CASSFESTDTQYF.

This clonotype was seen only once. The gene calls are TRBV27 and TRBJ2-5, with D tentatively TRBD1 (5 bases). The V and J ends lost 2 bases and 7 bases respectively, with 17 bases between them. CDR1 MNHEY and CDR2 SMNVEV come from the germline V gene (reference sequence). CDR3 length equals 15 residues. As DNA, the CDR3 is TGTGCCAGCAGTTTAACTTGGGGCAGGCCGTGGACCCAGTACTTC. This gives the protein CASSLTWGRPWTQYF.

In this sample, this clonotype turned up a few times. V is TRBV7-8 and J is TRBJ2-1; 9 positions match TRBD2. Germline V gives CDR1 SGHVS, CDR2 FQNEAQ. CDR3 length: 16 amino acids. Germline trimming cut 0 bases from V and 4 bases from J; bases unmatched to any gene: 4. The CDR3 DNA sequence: TGTGCCAGCAGCTTAGCAATGACTAGCGGATACAATGAGCAGTTCTTC. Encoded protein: CASSLAMTSGYNEQFF.

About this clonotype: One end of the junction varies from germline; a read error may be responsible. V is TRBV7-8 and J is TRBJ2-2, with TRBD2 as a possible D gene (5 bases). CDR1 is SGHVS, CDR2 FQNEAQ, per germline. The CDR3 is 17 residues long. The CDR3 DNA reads TGTGTCAGCAGCTCCCCGCTTCTAGGAGCGGACACCGGGGAGCTGTTTTTT. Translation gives CVSSSPLLGADTGELFF.

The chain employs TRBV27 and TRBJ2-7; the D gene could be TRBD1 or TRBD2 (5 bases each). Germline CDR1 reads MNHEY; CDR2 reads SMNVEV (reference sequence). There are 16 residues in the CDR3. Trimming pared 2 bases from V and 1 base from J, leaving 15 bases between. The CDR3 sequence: CASSLLPGSSSYEQYF. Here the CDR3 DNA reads TGTGCCAGCAGTTTACTTCCAGGGAGTTCGTCCTACGAGCAGTACTTC.

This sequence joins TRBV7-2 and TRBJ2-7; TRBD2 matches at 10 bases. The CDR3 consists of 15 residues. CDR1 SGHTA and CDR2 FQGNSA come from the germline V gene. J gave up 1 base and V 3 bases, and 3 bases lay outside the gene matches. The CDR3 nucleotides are TGTGCCAGCAGCTTTCCACTAGCGGGGTCCTACGAGCAGTACTTC. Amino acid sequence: CASSFPLAGSYEQYF.

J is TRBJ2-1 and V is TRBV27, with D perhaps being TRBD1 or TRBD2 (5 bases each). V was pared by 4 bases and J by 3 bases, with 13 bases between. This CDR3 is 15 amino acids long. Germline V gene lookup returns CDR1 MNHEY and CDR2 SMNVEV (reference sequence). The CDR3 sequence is CASSWPGALYNEQFF. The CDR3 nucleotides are TGTGCCAGCAGTTGGCCCGGGGCTCTCTACAATGAGCAGTTCTTC.

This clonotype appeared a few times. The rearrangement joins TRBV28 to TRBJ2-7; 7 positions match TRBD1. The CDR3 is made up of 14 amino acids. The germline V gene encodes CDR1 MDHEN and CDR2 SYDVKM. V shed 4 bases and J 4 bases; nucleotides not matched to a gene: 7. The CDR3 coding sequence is TGTGCCAGCAGTTCGACAGGGAGCAGGTACGAGCAGTACTTC. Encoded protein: CASSSTGSRYEQYF.

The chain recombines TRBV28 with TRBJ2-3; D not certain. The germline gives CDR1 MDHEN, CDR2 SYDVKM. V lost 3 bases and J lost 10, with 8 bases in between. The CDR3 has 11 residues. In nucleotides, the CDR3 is TGTGCCAGCAGTTTTTGGGGTGCGCAGTATTTT. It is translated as CASSFWGAQYF.

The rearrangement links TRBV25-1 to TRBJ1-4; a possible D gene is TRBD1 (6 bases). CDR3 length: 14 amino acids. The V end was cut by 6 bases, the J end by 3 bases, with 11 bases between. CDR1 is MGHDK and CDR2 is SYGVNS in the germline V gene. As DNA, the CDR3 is TGTGCCAGCAGCACAGGGATGGCTAATGAAAAACTGTTTTTT. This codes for CASSTGMANEKLFF.

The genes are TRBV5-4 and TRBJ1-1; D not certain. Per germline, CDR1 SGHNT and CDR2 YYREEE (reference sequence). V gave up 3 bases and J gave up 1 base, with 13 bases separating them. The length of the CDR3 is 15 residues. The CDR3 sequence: CASSSGWRTNTEAFF. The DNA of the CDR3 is TGTGCCAGCAGCTCGGGGTGGCGGACGAACACTGAAGCTTTCTTT. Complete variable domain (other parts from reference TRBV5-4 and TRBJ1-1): ETGVTQSPTHLIKTRGQQVTLRCSSQSGHNTVSWYQQALGQGPQFIFQYYREEENGRGNFPPRFSGLQFPNYSSELNVNALELDDSALYLCASSSGWRTNTEAFFGQGTRLTVV.

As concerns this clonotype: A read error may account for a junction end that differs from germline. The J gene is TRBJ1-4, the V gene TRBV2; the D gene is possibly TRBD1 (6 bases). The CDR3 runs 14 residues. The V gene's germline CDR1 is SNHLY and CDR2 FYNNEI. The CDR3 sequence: CASIEGGSGEKLFF. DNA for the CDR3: TGTGCCAGCATTGAAGGGGGAAGTGGTGAAAAACTGTTTTTT.

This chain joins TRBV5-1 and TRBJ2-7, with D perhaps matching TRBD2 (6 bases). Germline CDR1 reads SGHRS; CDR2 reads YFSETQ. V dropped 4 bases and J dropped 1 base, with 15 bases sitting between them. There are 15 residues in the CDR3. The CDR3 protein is CASSGEPGGSYEQYF. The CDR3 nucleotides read TGCGCCAGCAGCGGGGAGCCTGGAGGGTCCTACGAGCAGTACTTC.

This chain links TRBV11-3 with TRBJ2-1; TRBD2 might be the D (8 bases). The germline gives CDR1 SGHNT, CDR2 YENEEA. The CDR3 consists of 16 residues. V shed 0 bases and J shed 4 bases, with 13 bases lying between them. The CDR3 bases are TGTGCCAGCAGCTTAGATAGCGGGGACAGATACAATGAGCAGTTCTTC. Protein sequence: CASSLDSGDRYNEQFF.

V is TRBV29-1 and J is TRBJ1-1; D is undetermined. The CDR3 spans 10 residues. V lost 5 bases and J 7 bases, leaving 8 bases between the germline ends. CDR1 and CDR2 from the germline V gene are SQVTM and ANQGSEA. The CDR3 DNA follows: TGCAGCGTTCCGGGTGGTGAAGCTTTCTTT. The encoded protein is CSVPGGEAFF.

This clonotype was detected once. CDR3 bases: TGTGCCAGCAGTTTATCGGTGGGGAGGGGGAATGGCTACACCTTC. Translation: CASSLSVGRGNGYTF. This chain joins TRBV27 and TRBJ1-2; TRBD1 is a possible D gene (6 bases). The V gene lost 0 bases and the J gene lost 6 bases, with 14 bases spanning the gap. In germline, CDR1 is MNHEY, CDR2 SMNVEV (reference sequence). This CDR3 has 15 amino acids.

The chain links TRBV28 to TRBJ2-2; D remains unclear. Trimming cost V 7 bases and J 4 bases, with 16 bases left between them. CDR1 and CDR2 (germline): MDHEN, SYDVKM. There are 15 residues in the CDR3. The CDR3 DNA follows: TGTGCCAGCATCCCCTCCAGGTTGGGCACCGGGGAGCTGTTTTTT. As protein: CASIPSRLGTGELFF.